The 27 T cell receptor beta chains below come from one sample, sequenced in a study of blood T cell repertoires in COVID-19. Data came from immunoSEQ multiplex PCR; TCRdb stores just in-frame clones and leaves some out. The table shows 100,000 to 150,000 clones, with around 85% occurring only once. Sequencing was done on a sample of peripheral blood. Source of these receptors: a woman aged 50 to 65 with acute or convalescent COVID-19.

The chain couples TRBV6-6 to TRBJ2-3, with no clear D. The V gene's germline CDR1 is MNHNY and CDR2 SVGAGI (reference sequence). This CDR3 comprises 13 residues. Trimming took off 6 bases at V and 0 bases at J, with 7 bases between the two ends. The CDR3 region has the DNA TGTGCCAGCAGCCTAATTAGCACAGATACGCAGTATTTT. Protein: CASSLISTDTQYF.

The chain recombines TRBV6-5 with TRBJ2-7; tentatively, D is TRBD2 (7 bases). Trimming took 3 bases from V and 10 from J, leaving 19 bases between them. CDR3 length: 14 residues. Germline assignment: CDR1 MNHEY and CDR2 SVGAGI. Written as DNA, the CDR3 is TGTGCCAGCAGTTATGGGGGGGGGCACAGCATACAGTACTTC. The encoded protein is CASSYGGGHSIQYF.

V is TRBV2 and J is TRBJ2-1, with D unresolved. V lost 7 bases and J 4 bases, leaving 17 bases between the germline ends. The CDR3 runs to 15 residues. CDR1 is SNHLY and CDR2 is FYNNEI in the germline V gene. In nucleotides, the CDR3 is TGTGCCAGCACCCTCGACGGAACCGGGTACAATGAGCAGTTCTTC. The encoded protein is CASTLDGTGYNEQFF.

The rearrangement uses TRBV28 and TRBJ1-6, with TRBD1 identical over 10 bases. Germline loops: CDR1 MDHEN, CDR2 SYDVKM. This CDR3 is built from 16 residues. The J segment lost 6 bases and the V segment lost 6 bases, leaving 8 bases of the junction unmatched. CDR3 loop: CASSPADRGFNSPLHF. CDR3 nucleotide sequence: TGTGCCAGCAGCCCCGCGGACAGGGGGTTTAATTCACCCCTCCACTTT.

The chain links TRBV29-1 to TRBJ1-3, with D possibly being TRBD1 (6 bases). The CDR3 is made up of 13 amino acids. Germline CDR1 and CDR2: SQVTM and ANQGSEA. With 7 bases removed from V and 0 bases from J, the gap between germline ends came to 10 bases. CDR3 protein: CSADRRSGNTIYF. Here the CDR3 DNA reads TGCAGCGCTGACAGGCGCTCTGGAAACACCATATATTTT.

The J gene is TRBJ1-6, the V gene TRBV4-2, with a possible D match to TRBD1 (5 bases). Trimming removed 1 base from V and 5 bases from J, with 9 bases in between. The CDR3 totals 15 residues. From germline, CDR1 is LGHNA and CDR2 YNFKEQ. The CDR3 protein is CASSQVRQNNSPLHF. The CDR3 coding sequence is TGTGCCAGCAGCCAAGTTAGACAGAATAATTCACCCCTCCACTTT.

The V gene is TRBV10-3, the J gene TRBJ2-7, with 9 bases that match TRBD2. The ends lost 0 bases at V and 3 bases at J; junction bases unmatched: 3. The CDR3 sequence is 15 residues long. The germline V gene has CDR1 ENHRY and CDR2 SYGVKD. The CDR3 protein is CAISESSSGVYEQYF. CDR3 sequence (DNA): TGTGCCATCAGTGAGTCCTCTAGCGGGGTCTACGAGCAGTACTTC.

Turning to this clone: The same CDR3 also results from other DNA sequences found in this sample. This chain joins TRBV3-1 (or the pseudogene TRBV3-2) and TRBJ1-1; D is undetermined. Germline CDR1 and CDR2: LGHDT and YNNKEL (reference sequence). Trimming took 1 base from V and 1 from J, leaving 7 bases between them. The CDR3 totals 14 residues. CDR3 nucleotides: TGTGCCAGCAGCCAAGTATCGGGGAACACTGAAGCTTTCTTT. Translating gives CASSQVSGNTEAFF.

The chain combines TRBV30 with TRBJ1-2; D is possibly TRBD1 (5 bases). The germline V gene encodes CDR1 GTSNPN and CDR2 SVGIG (reference sequence). The length of the CDR3 is 13 residues. The germline V and J ends were trimmed by 0 bases and 6 bases, with 11 bases remaining between them. In DNA, the CDR3 is TGTGCCTGGAGTGTACTAATAGGGGATGGCTACACCTTC. Protein sequence: CAWSVLIGDGYTF.

The chain is built from TRBV5-1 and TRBJ2-2; D gene unclear. The V gene's germline CDR1 is SGHRS and CDR2 YFSETQ. V was shortened by 4 bases and J by 2 bases, with 12 bases between the two germline ends. The CDR3 has 15 amino acids. The CDR3 protein is CASSLFGPNTGELFF. DNA for the CDR3: TGCGCCAGCAGCCTCTTTGGGCCTAACACCGGGGAGCTGTTTTTT.

V gene TRBV5-4 combines with J gene TRBJ1-1; D unclear. With 5 bases removed from V and 1 base from J, the gap between germline ends came to 12 bases. The CDR3 contains 14 residues. Looked up from germline, CDR1 is SGHNT and CDR2 is YYREEE (reference sequence). The chain's CDR3 is CASRRADGNTEAFF. As DNA, the CDR3 is TGTGCCAGCAGACGAGCGGACGGGAACACTGAAGCTTTCTTT.

V is TRBV7-2 and J is TRBJ2-5; D is possibly TRBD2 (5 bases). There are 15 residues in the CDR3. CDR1 is SGHTA, CDR2 FQGNSA, per germline. Trimming left V 5 bases short and J 1 base short, with 14 bases between. In DNA, the CDR3 is TGTGCCAGCAGCCCGGGCGGGCAGGCCCAAGAGACCCAGTACTTC. As protein: CASSPGGQAQETQYF.

The chain couples TRBV12-3 or TRBV12-4 to TRBJ2-3; D is ambiguous. CDR3 size: 13 residues. Trimming cost V 5 bases and J 3 bases, with 9 bases left between them. The CDR3 region has the DNA TGTGCCAGCAGTCGTGTTCTGACAGATACGCAGTATTTT. Protein: CASSRVLTDTQYF.

This clone appeared a single time. The genes are TRBV6-1 and TRBJ1-6; D remains ambiguous. Trimming took off 3 bases at V and 7 bases at J, with 7 bases between the two ends. Germline CDR1 reads MNHNS; CDR2 reads SASEGT. The length of the CDR3 is 13 residues. CDR3 loop: CASSDAGNSPLHF. Written as DNA, the CDR3 is TGTGCCAGCAGTGACGCGGGGAATTCACCCCTCCACTTT.

V usage is TRBV13 and J usage is TRBJ1-3; 8 positions agree with TRBD1. Germline CDR1 PRHDT, CDR2 FYEKMQ (reference sequence). The length of the CDR3 is 14 residues. Germline trimming cut 9 bases from V and 4 bases from J; bases unmatched to any gene: 8. The CDR3 region has the DNA TGTGCCAGTCGGATGACAGGGGTAGGAAACACCATATATTTT. Protein sequence: CASRMTGVGNTIYF.

The gene calls are TRBV2 and TRBJ1-2; 8 bases agree with TRBD1. The ends lost 6 bases at V and 5 bases at J; junction bases unmatched: 5. Germline CDR1 is SNHLY and CDR2 is FYNNEI. The CDR3 runs 13 residues. The CDR3 DNA reads as TGTGCCAGCAGATTTACAGGGGGATATGGCTACACCTTC. Translation gives CASRFTGGYGYTF. The full variable domain, rest sourced from reference TRBV2 and TRBJ1-2, is EPEVTQTPSHQVTQMGQEVILRCVPISNHLYFYWYRQILGQKVEFLVSFYNNEISEKSEIFDDQFSVERPDGSNFTLKIRSTKLEDSAMYFCASRFTGGYGYTFGSGTRLTVV.

This chain's CDR3 is CASSLKSSYEQYF. The CDR3 nucleotides are TGTGCCAGCAGTTTAAAGAGCTCCTACGAGCAGTACTTC. V usage is TRBV12-3 or TRBV12-4 and J usage is TRBJ2-7, with D unclear. The CDR3 runs 13 residues. Between the trimmed V and J ends, which lost 2 bases and 0 bases, there was a span of 5 bases.

The chain couples TRBV7-9 to TRBJ2-4; 10 positions match TRBD2. V lost 1 base and J lost 2; bases outside the gene matches: 5. CDR3 length equals 17 residues. CDR1 SEHNR and CDR2 FQNEAQ come from the germline V gene (reference sequence). The CDR3 here is CASSLGSGGISKNIQYF. The DNA of the CDR3 is TGTGCCAGCAGCTTAGGTAGCGGGGGGATTTCCAAAAACATTCAGTACTTC.

This chain connects TRBV10-1 to TRBJ1-1; maybe TRBD1 (5 bases). Germline assignment: CDR1 WNHNN and CDR2 SYGVQD (reference sequence). The CDR3 is 13 amino acids. V dropped 3 bases and J dropped 4 bases, with 9 bases sitting between them. CDR3 protein: CASSDRAGTEAFF. CDR3 sequence (DNA): TGCGCCAGCAGTGACAGGGCCGGCACTGAAGCTTTCTTT.

This clone has just a few counts. The chain couples TRBV24-1 to TRBJ2-3; 8 bases align to TRBD2. The CDR3 is made up of 15 amino acids. The germline gives CDR1 KGHDR, CDR2 SFDVKD. Trimming removed 4 bases from V and 5 bases from J; junction bases left unmatched: 7. For the CDR3, the DNA is TGTGCCACCAGTGACCCAGGGACTAGAAGAGATACGCAGTATTTT. Its translation is CATSDPGTRRDTQYF.

This clone was seen once. The V call is TRBV3-1 (or the pseudogene TRBV3-2), the J call TRBJ2-3, with D possibly matching TRBD1 (6 bases). The CDR3 runs to 15 residues. V lost 1 base and J 8 bases, leaving 16 bases between the germline ends. Germline-derived CDR1 and CDR2 are LGHDT and YNNKEL (reference sequence). In nucleotides, the CDR3 is TGTGCCAGCAGCCAAGTACCCGCTGGGGGCGGTACGCAGTATTTT. As protein: CASSQVPAGGGTQYF.

This clone was detected a few times. The sample contains more than one DNA sequence encoding this CDR3. The chain is built from TRBV7-9 and TRBJ2-3; 10 bases line up with TRBD2. Per germline, CDR1 SEHNR and CDR2 FQNEAQ (reference sequence). The CDR3 has 15 residues. V lost 6 bases to trimming and J lost 0 bases; unmatched junction nucleotides: 3. CDR3 sequence (DNA): TGTGCCAGCAGTTTTAGCGGGGGGAGCACAGATACGCAGTATTTT. This sequence encodes CASSFSGGSTDTQYF.

V usage is TRBV5-4 and J usage is TRBJ1-1; TRBD1 matches at 8 bases. This CDR3 region has 16 residues. V trimming: 4 bases; J trimming: 1 base; junction bases outside the gene matches: 9. Germline V CDR1 and CDR2: SGHNT, YYREEE (reference sequence). The CDR3 loop reads CASSPKPGGANTEAFF. The CDR3 coding sequence is TGTGCCAGCAGCCCGAAACCAGGGGGCGCGAACACTGAAGCTTTCTTT. The whole variable domain, filled in from reference TRBV5-4 and TRBJ1-1, reads ETGVTQSPTHLIKTRGQQVTLRCSSQSGHNTVSWYQQALGQGPQFIFQYYREEENGRGNFPPRFSGLQFPNYSSELNVNALELDDSALYLCASSPKPGGANTEAFFGQGTRLTVV.

This clone appeared a single time. The chain uses TRBV28 and TRBJ1-2; D might be TRBD1 (6 bases). The CDR3 runs 16 residues. The V gene's germline CDR1 is MDHEN and CDR2 SYDVKM. Trimming removed 5 bases at V and 4 bases at J, with 20 bases between. The CDR3 reads CASSGGVGGVSYGYTF. The CDR3 DNA follows: TGTGCCAGCAGTGGGGGCGTCGGTGGGGTTAGCTATGGCTACACCTTC.

The chain employs TRBV6-5 and TRBJ1-1; D is unclear. Trimming left V 8 bases short and J 4 bases short, with 17 bases between. CDR3 length: 14 amino acids. Germline assignment: CDR1 MNHEY and CDR2 SVGAGI. For the CDR3, the DNA is TGTGCCAGCCTGAGCGGCCATGTAAGCACTGAAGCTTTCTTT. Amino acids: CASLSGHVSTEAFF.

V usage is TRBV11-2 and J usage is TRBJ2-3; 8 bases map to TRBD1. CDR1 SGHAT and CDR2 FQNNGV come from the germline V gene. The length of the CDR3 is 16 residues. V gave up 5 bases and J gave up 1 base; unmatched junction bases: 8. The CDR3 DNA reads as TGTGCCAGCAGCATCCTGACAGGGGCCGGCACAGATACGCAGTATTTT. Translating gives CASSILTGAGTDTQYF.

The CDR3 loop is CASSSRDTGELFF. Written as DNA, the CDR3 is TGCGCCAGCAGTTCCAGGGACACCGGGGAGCTGTTTTTT. This rearrangement joins TRBV10-1 to TRBJ2-2; possibly TRBD1 for D (5 bases). CDR3 length: 13 amino acids. The germline gives CDR1 WNHNN, CDR2 SYGVQD (reference sequence). The V gene lost 5 bases and the J gene lost 3 bases, with 7 bases spanning the gap.